The sequence of this T cell receptor beta chain was determined in a study of blood T cell repertoires in COVID-19. Libraries were prepared by immunoSEQ multiplex PCR; TCRdb keeps only in-frame clonotypes and omits some of them. The sample contains 65,000 to 95,000 clones, around 76% of which appear only once. The source is a human donor in a cohort sampled during active COVID-19. Specimen: peripheral blood.

Here the CDR3 DNA reads TGTGCCACCAGTGACGCTGTTGGTAGCGGGGACCCCTGGGAGCTGTTTTTT. Translation: CATSDAVGSGDPWELFF. The V call is TRBV24-1, the J call TRBJ2-2; 8 positions agree with TRBD2. Germline V lookup: CDR1 KGHDR, CDR2 SFDVKD. CDR3 size: 17 residues. The V segment lost 4 bases and the J segment 9 bases; nucleotides outside the gene matches: 15.